These 18 T cell receptor beta chains originate from one sample sequenced in a study of cytomegalovirus exposure and HLA in healthy donors (dated by TCRdb to the late 2010s). Library preparation used the immunoSEQ multiplex PCR assay. For the multiplex PCR, a mixture combining 60 forward primers for TCR Vbeta segments and 13 reverse primers for TCR Jbeta segments was used. In its TCRdb copy, this immuneACCESS table keeps in-frame sequences only and misses some clones. Where compared with another copy, unresolved V genes explain less than half of these, and the others have no known cause. Here the sample has more than 90,000 clones; around three quarters occur a single time. Together, the top ten hold over 4% of the sample. The sequenced material came from PBMCs. The source is a young man in good health and CMV-seropositive.

The CDR3 region has the DNA TGTGCCAGCAGCCCCGGTAGGGGCCTCTCCTACGAGCAGTACTTC. This encodes CASSPGRGLSYEQYF. The gene calls are TRBV6-5 and TRBJ2-7; D possibly corresponds to TRBD1 (5 bases). Trimming left V 6 bases short and J 0 bases short, with 15 bases between. This CDR3 comprises 15 residues. Germline CDR1 reads MNHEY; CDR2 reads SVGAGI.

The CDR3 DNA reads as TGTGCAAGTCGCTTAGGGACACCCCGACAGGGCGCAGGGCAAGTGAATCAGCCCCAGCATTTT. It specifies CASRLGTPRQGAGQVNQPQHF. This chain uses TRBV12-2 with TRBJ1-5; the D call in the table, TRBD1, was not verified against the DNA. TRBV12-2 has pseudogene status. This CDR3 spans 21 amino acids.

The V and J genes are TRBV4-3 and TRBJ2-3; 8 positions agree with TRBD2. Germline CDR1 and CDR2: LGHNA and YSLEER. V was clipped by 0 bases and J by 3 bases; unmatched bases: 5. This CDR3 is 16 amino acids long. CDR3 sequence (DNA): TGCGCCAGCAGCCAAGACGGGGGGGCCCTGACAGATACGCAGTATTTT. It yields the protein CASSQDGGALTDTQYF.

J is TRBJ1-2 and V is TRBV5-4; TRBD1 matches 12 bases. Germline assignment: CDR1 SGHNT and CDR2 YYREEE (reference sequence). This CDR3 comprises 16 residues. V dropped 4 bases and J dropped 5; count of bases not matched to a gene: 9. The CDR3 sequence: CASSQVGTGGRYGYTF. DNA for the CDR3: TGTGCCAGCAGCCAAGTTGGGACAGGGGGCAGGTATGGCTACACCTTC.

This CDR3 is CASSEALLGGQTGVTYEQYF. The CDR3 coding sequence is TGTGCCAGCAGTGAAGCGCTTTTGGGGGGACAGACAGGGGTAACCTACGAGCAGTACTTC. This sequence joins TRBV2 and TRBJ2-7, with 8 bases aligning to TRBD1. In germline, CDR1 is SNHLY, CDR2 FYNNEI. V gave up 0 bases and J gave up 2 bases; unmatched junction bases: 18. The CDR3 sequence is 20 residues long.

The gene calls are TRBV27 and TRBJ2-3, with 7 bases aligning to TRBD1. Germline lookup yields CDR1 MNHEY and CDR2 SMNVEV (reference sequence). Trimming at V came to 5 bases and at J to 1 base, leaving 15 bases not matched to a gene. CDR3 length equals 18 residues. As DNA, the CDR3 is TGTGCCAGCAGTGCCTTAATCACCGGGACAGCCGGCACAGATACGCAGTATTTT. Its protein is CASSALITGTAGTDTQYF.

The J gene is TRBJ1-2, the V gene TRBV28; 7 nucleotides align to TRBD1. The CDR3 length is 15 residues. Germline CDR1 and CDR2: MDHEN and SYDVKM. Trimming cost V 5 bases and J 2 bases; bases outside gene matches: 8. This chain's CDR3 is CASSPRAGGNYGYTF. In DNA, the CDR3 is TGTGCCAGCAGTCCCCGGGCAGGGGGAAACTATGGCTACACCTTC.

The rearrangement uses TRBV19 and TRBJ1-5; 9 bases align to TRBD1. In germline, CDR1 is LNHDA, CDR2 SQIVND (reference sequence). The CDR3 totals 16 residues. V gave up 5 bases and J gave up 4 bases; unmatched junction bases: 9. The CDR3 protein is CASSALGQGGNQPQHF. The CDR3 DNA follows: TGTGCCAGTAGTGCCCTGGGACAGGGTGGAAATCAGCCCCAGCATTTT.

The J gene is TRBJ1-1, the V gene TRBV11-3, with D uncertain. There are 13 residues in the CDR3. Germline CDR1 is SGHNT and CDR2 is YENEEA. The V end lost 1 base, the J end lost 1 base, and 4 bases lay between the germline ends. The CDR3 DNA sequence: TGTGCCAGCAGCTTAGGACAGAACACTGAAGCTTTCTTT. Its translation is CASSLGQNTEAFF.

J is TRBJ2-3 and V is TRBV30, with D maybe TRBD2 (5 bases). Between the trimmed V and J ends, which lost 4 bases and 2 bases, there was a span of 16 bases. Germline assignment: CDR1 GTSNPN and CDR2 SVGIG (reference sequence). There are 15 residues in the CDR3. DNA of the CDR3: TGTGCCTGGATAGGACTCGTTGGGAACACAGATACGCAGTATTTT. Encoded protein: CAWIGLVGNTDTQYF.

This sequence joins TRBV9 and TRBJ1-1, with a possible D match to TRBD1 (5 bases). This CDR3 has 13 residues. The V gene's germline CDR1 is SGDLS and CDR2 YYNGEE. V was trimmed by 5 bases and J by 1 base, leaving 9 bases between them. CDR3 bases: TGTGCCAGCAGGGCTACAGGGAACACTGAAGCTTTCTTT. This codes for CASRATGNTEAFF. Combining the CDR3 with reference TRBV9 and TRBJ1-1 gives the whole variable domain DSGVTQTPKHLITATGQRVTLRCSPRSGDLSVYWYQQSLDQGLQFLIQYYNGEERAKGNILERFSAQQFPDLHSELNLSSLELGDSALYFCASRATGNTEAFFGQGTRLTVV.

The chain combines TRBV7-2 with TRBJ1-1, with 9 bases aligning to TRBD1. V gave up 5 bases and J gave up 4 bases; unmatched junction bases: 8. Germline CDR1 SGHTA, CDR2 FQGNSA. CDR3 length: 15 amino acids. CDR3 residues: CASSRRTGELTEAFF. In DNA form, the CDR3 reads TGTGCCAGCAGCAGGCGGACAGGGGAGCTCACTGAAGCTTTCTTT.

The chain links TRBV27 to TRBJ2-5; D is unresolved. Trimming took 2 bases from V and 1 from J, leaving 5 bases between them. This CDR3 is built from 13 residues. Germline V gene sequence: CDR1 MNHEY, CDR2 SMNVEV (reference sequence). For the CDR3, the DNA is TGTGCCAGCAGTTTAAACACCCAAGAGACCCAGTACTTC. It codes for CASSLNTQETQYF.

The J gene is TRBJ1-6, the V gene TRBV5-1; perhaps TRBD1 as D (6 bases). Trimming pared 5 bases from V and 0 bases from J, leaving 9 bases between. Germline V gene lookup returns CDR1 SGHRS and CDR2 YFSETQ. The CDR3 has 15 amino acids. CDR3 coding DNA: TGCGCCAGCAGGGACAGTGGCTCCTATAATTCACCCCTCCACTTT. It specifies CASRDSGSYNSPLHF.

The chain couples TRBV7-9 to TRBJ1-2; D gene unclear. The V gene lost 0 bases and the J gene lost 7 bases, with 9 bases spanning the gap. Germline lookup yields CDR1 SEHNR and CDR2 FQNEAQ (reference sequence). The CDR3 runs 13 residues. DNA for the CDR3: TGTGCCAGCAGCTTAGCCGAGCCGTCTGGCTACACCTTC. It specifies CASSLAEPSGYTF.

The V gene is TRBV4-2, the J gene TRBJ2-7, with TRBD2 identical over 12 bases. The ends lost 3 bases at V and 8 bases at J; junction bases unmatched: 5. The CDR3 is 14 residues long. Germline assignment: CDR1 LGHNA and CDR2 YNFKEQ. The CDR3 nucleotides read TGTGCCAGCAGCCAGGGACTAGCGGGTTCGCAGCAGTACTTC. Its translation is CASSQGLAGSQQYF.

The V gene is TRBV2, the J gene TRBJ2-7, with TRBD1 as a possible D gene (6 bases). Germline V gene data show CDR1 as SNHLY and CDR2 as FYNNEI. The V end was cut by 7 bases, the J end by 2 bases, with 18 bases between. This CDR3 is 15 amino acids long. The CDR3, as DNA: TGTGCCAGCACTCCTTCCGGGACACTAACCTACGAGCAGTACTTC. Translated, it gives CASTPSGTLTYEQYF. The whole variable domain, remainder taken from reference TRBV2 and TRBJ2-7, is EPEVTQTPSHQVTQMGQEVILRCVPISNHLYFYWYRQILGQKVEFLVSFYNNEISEKSEIFDDQFSVERPDGSNFTLKIRSTKLEDSAMYFCASTPSGTLTYEQYFGPGTRLTVT.

This chain links TRBV7-9 with TRBJ1-2; 9 bases fit TRBD1. V lost 3 bases, J lost 11 bases, and 4 bases stayed unmatched. Per germline, CDR1 SEHNR and CDR2 FQNEAQ (reference sequence). CDR3 length: 12 amino acids. The CDR3 is CASSFDRGVYTF. The CDR3 nucleotides read TGTGCCAGCAGCTTTGACAGGGGGGTGTACACCTTC.